The T cell receptor beta chain described here comes from a study of T-cell memory formation after mild COVID-19. Looking at the study overall: Clusters were largely donor specific.

TCRdb analysed the 5' RACE reads with MiXCR anew, one entry per CDR3 protein. The sample includes more than 250,000 distinct CDR3 sequences, over 15% seen only once; the top ten take more than 20%. Study-wide points: Clones that contracted from day 15 to 85 were balanced CD4/CD8, while later expanders leaned CD4+. Clones that contracted clustered mainly in CM and EM if CD4+ and in EMRA if CD8+. The appearance of some responding clones in pre-infection memory suggested that cross-reactive memory joined.

In regard to this clonotype: Its antigen is still unknown.

Sequencing was carried out using PBMCs or a T cell subset sorted from them (not recorded which). The sequence came from a young man who had mild COVID-19 (a few samples of this study predate the infection). Cell type and time point are not known.

The CDR3 protein is CSVASGGADEQFF. As DNA, the CDR3 is TGCAGCGTTGCAAGCGGGGGGGCGGATGAGCAGTTCTTC. V usage is TRBV29-1 and J usage is TRBJ2-1; TRBD2 matches at 10 bases. This CDR3 has 13 residues. Germline-derived CDR1 and CDR2 are SQVTM and ANQGSEA. The trim removed 4 bases at V and 8 bases at J, leaving 5 bases unmatched.